A single T cell receptor beta chain is shown here with its context. What it binds is not known. V was shortened by 4 bases and J by 0 bases, with 10 bases between the two germline ends. CDR3 size: 13 residues. Germline V gives CDR1 SQVTM, CDR2 ANQGSEA. PCR employed 60 Vbeta and 13 Jbeta primers. The repertoire was sequenced with immunoSEQ multiplex PCR; TCRdb's copy has only in-frame clones and lacks some. The sample carries 150,000 to 200,000 clones, 75% to 80% recorded once. This record belongs to a study of cytomegalovirus exposure and HLA in healthy donors. General study findings and limits: A later examination showed that TCR association rates differed by HLA locus, with DRB1 most and HLA-C fewest. There were under 200 TCR beta chains listed as cytomegalovirus-associated. As a later analysis revealed, most CMV-associated TCR beta chains appeared HLA-restricted. An analysis was carried out at a later point. It showed that HLA-associated TCR beta chains were more clonally expanded than equally common non-associated chains.

Sequences were obtained from PBMCs. The TCR comes from a woman in her twenties or thirties in good health and CMV-seropositive. V usage is TRBV29-1 and J usage is TRBJ2-7; no clear D. The CDR3 sequence is CSVGAGPSYEQYF. CDR3 sequence (DNA): TGCAGCGTTGGGGCAGGCCCCTCCTACGAGCAGTACTTC.